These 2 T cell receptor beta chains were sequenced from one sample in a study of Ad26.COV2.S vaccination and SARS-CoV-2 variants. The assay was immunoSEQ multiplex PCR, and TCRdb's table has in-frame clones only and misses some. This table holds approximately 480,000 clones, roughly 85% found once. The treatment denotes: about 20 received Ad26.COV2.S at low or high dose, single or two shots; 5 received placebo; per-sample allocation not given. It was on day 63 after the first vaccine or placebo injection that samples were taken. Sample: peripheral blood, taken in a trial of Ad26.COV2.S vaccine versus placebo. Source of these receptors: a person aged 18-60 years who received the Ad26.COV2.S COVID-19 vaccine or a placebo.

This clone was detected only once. CDR3 DNA: TGTGCCAGCAGTTATTCGGAGTCCTTCGAAGCTTTCTTT. Amino acids: CASSYSESFEAFF. The chain carries TRBV6-2 or TRBV6-3 and TRBJ1-1; D gene unclear. The CDR3 contains 13 residues. V lost 3 bases and J lost 8, with 13 bases in between. Germline loops: CDR1 MNHEY, CDR2 SVGEGT.

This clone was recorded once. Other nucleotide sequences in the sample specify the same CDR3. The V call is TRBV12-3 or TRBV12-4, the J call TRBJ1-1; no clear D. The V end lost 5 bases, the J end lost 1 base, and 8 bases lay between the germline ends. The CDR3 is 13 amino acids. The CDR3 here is CASSLTGNTEAFF. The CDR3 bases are TGTGCCAGCAGTCTCACCGGGAACACTGAAGCTTTCTTT.